A selection of T cell receptor beta chains follows, all from one sample in a study of T cell clones after liver transplantation. Data came from immunoSEQ multiplex PCR; TCRdb stores just in-frame clones and leaves some out. The sample shows 95,000 to 130,000 clones, about nine tenths of them seen only once. The specimen was CD4+ T cells from blood, collected 12 months after liver transplant. The receptors originated from a human patient who received a liver transplant. The T cells may come from the graft donor. Each CDR3 is given with its conserved first and last residue. D genes are given only for firm matches. For some rows the clone size is stated as once, few or many, or as a class when expanded; others skip it.

d_gene	abundance	v_gene	j_gene	CDR3nt	CDR3aa
.	once	TRBV6-1	TRBJ1-5	TGTGCCAGCAGGGTGTGGGATGACAATCAGCCCCAGCATTTT	CASRVWDDNQPQHF
TRBD2	.	TRBV7-6	TRBJ2-3	TGTGCCAGCAGCTTAGGTGCGGGAGGGCTCACAGATACGCAGTATTTT	CASSLGAGGLTDTQYF
.	.	TRBV7-2	TRBJ1-2	TGTGCCAGCAGCTTAATGGGACCGGACTATGGCTACACCTTC	CASSLMGPDYGYTF
.	.	TRBV5-1	TRBJ2-3	TGCGCCAGCAGAATAGGACCCGGCGGTAGCACAGATACGCAGTATTTT	CASRIGPGGSTDTQYF
TRBD1	.	TRBV9	TRBJ1-4	TGTGCCAGCAGCAGGACAGGGGCTAATGAAAAACTGTTTTTT	CASSRTGANEKLFF
TRBD2	few	TRBV7-3	TRBJ2-2	TGTGCCAGCAGCCCGGAAGGAGGGAGGGAGGAGCTGTTTTTT	CASSPEGGREELFF
TRBD2	.	TRBV19	TRBJ2-5	TGTGCCAGTCAGAGGACTAGCGGGAGGTTGCAGACCCAGTACTTC	CASQRTSGRLQTQYF
.	.	TRBV11-3	TRBJ2-1	TGTGCCAGCAGCACACAAGACGGGGGATCCTACAATGAGCAGTTCTTC	CASSTQDGGSYNEQFF
.	.	TRBV6-6	TRBJ2-1	TGTGCCAGCAGCCAGGGTTCCGGCTACAATGAGCAGTTCTTC	CASSQGSGYNEQFF
.	.	TRBV20-1	TRBJ2-1	TGCAGTGCTAGAGATCTTAACGAGCAGTTCTTC	CSARDLNEQFF
TRBD1	.	TRBV5-4	TRBJ1-2	TGTGCCAGCAGTTCGGACAGGGGCTATGGCTACACCTTC	CASSSDRGYGYTF
.	.	TRBV5-6	TRBJ2-4	TGTGCCAGCTCCCGCGGAGGAAACATTCAGTACTTC	CASSRGGNIQYF
.	.	TRBV29-1	TRBJ2-1	TGCAGCACCACGGGACGGGACTACAATGAGCAGTTCTTC	CSTTGRDYNEQFF
.	.	TRBV19	TRBJ1-1	TGTGCCAGTAGTATCCCCGGGGCCGACACTGAAGCTTTCTTT	CASSIPGADTEAFF
.	.	TRBV27	TRBJ1-5	TGTGCCAGCAGTCCGAGGAGAGGAGGCAATCAGCCCCAGCATTTT	CASSPRRGGNQPQHF
TRBD2	.	TRBV30	TRBJ2-3	TGTGCCTGGAATAGCGGGAGGACCACAGATACGCAGTATTTT	CAWNSGRTTDTQYF
.	.	TRBV28	TRBJ2-1	TGTGCCAGCAGCACCACACAGAGCTCCTACAATGAGCAGTTCTTC	CASSTTQSSYNEQFF